The next 22 T cell receptor beta chains were all read from a single sample in a study of blood T cell repertoires in COVID-19. TCRdb keeps only in-frame clones here, not all; method: immunoSEQ multiplex PCR. The data contain 250,000 to 300,000 clones, roughly nine tenths of them singletons. Sequencing was performed on PBMCs or T cells enriched from blood (not recorded which). The receptor set was obtained from a human donor in a cohort exposed to, infected with or recovered from COVID-19 (not recorded which). The donor label of this sample is uncertain.

This clone was observed a single time. V and J are TRBV30 and TRBJ1-2, with 9 nucleotides matching TRBD1. Germline trimming cut 2 bases from V and 6 bases from J; bases unmatched to any gene: 1. Germline CDR1 reads GTSNPN; CDR2 reads SVGIG (reference sequence). The CDR3 length is 12 residues. Here the CDR3 reads CAWSTGGHGYTF. For the CDR3, the DNA is TGTGCCTGGAGTACAGGGGGCCATGGCTACACCTTC.

This chain uses TRBV20-1 with TRBJ2-1; maybe TRBD1 (5 bases). The V and J ends lost 3 bases and 8 bases respectively, with 8 bases between them. Germline CDR1 and CDR2: DFQATT and SNEGSKA (reference sequence). The CDR3 covers 11 residues. The CDR3 region is CSARQGDEQFF. CDR3 DNA sequence: TGCAGTGCTAGGCAGGGCGATGAGCAGTTCTTC.

This clone was counted a single time. V gene TRBV10-3 combines with J gene TRBJ1-3, with D perhaps TRBD1 (6 bases). Germline CDR1 is ENHRY and CDR2 is SYGVKD. The length of the CDR3 is 15 residues. With 6 bases removed from V and 0 bases from J, the gap between germline ends came to 12 bases. CDR3 DNA: TGTGCCATCAGAGGACAGTCACGCTCTGGAAACACCATATATTTT. Translation gives CAIRGQSRSGNTIYF.

V is TRBV9 and J is TRBJ2-1; unclear D gene. Germline V gene data show CDR1 as SGDLS and CDR2 as YYNGEE. V lost 3 bases, J lost 9 bases, and 13 bases lay in between. The CDR3 runs to 13 residues. CDR3 sequence reads: CASSGSAPGEQFF. CDR3 nucleotide sequence: TGTGCCAGCAGCGGATCGGCCCCGGGTGAGCAGTTCTTC.

This chain uses TRBV29-1 with TRBJ2-7; TRBD1 matches at 10 bases. CDR3 length: 16 residues. The germline gives CDR1 SQVTM, CDR2 ANQGSEA. The CDR3, as DNA: TGCAGGGACCCCGGGACAGGGGCCGCCAGCTCCTACGAGCAGTACTTC. Its protein is CRDPGTGAASSYEQYF.

The chain has TRBV6-4 and TRBJ1-2; tentatively, D is TRBD1 (5 bases). Trimming removed 0 bases at V and 4 bases at J, with 6 bases between. Per the germline V gene, CDR1 is MRHNA and CDR2 is SNTAGT. The CDR3 is made up of 13 amino acids. CDR3 sequence: CASSDSRVYGYTF. CDR3 nucleotides: TGTGCCAGCAGTGACTCCAGGGTCTATGGCTACACCTTC.

The rearrangement joins TRBV30 to TRBJ1-6; D possibly corresponds to TRBD1 (6 bases). Trimming took 5 bases from V and 3 from J, leaving 11 bases between them. CDR1 GTSNPN and CDR2 SVGIG come from the germline V gene (reference sequence). This CDR3 has 14 amino acids. The CDR3: CAWPATGYNSPLHF. The CDR3 DNA is TGTGCCTGGCCCGCGACAGGCTATAATTCACCCCTCCACTTT.

The chain links TRBV19 to TRBJ2-5; 12 bases are a match to TRBD1. The V gene end was trimmed by 5 bases and the J gene end by 4 bases; junction bases not matched to a gene: 8. Germline lookup yields CDR1 LNHDA and CDR2 SQIVND (reference sequence). The CDR3 runs to 16 residues. The CDR3 sequence is CASSSLGTGGAETQYF. DNA of the CDR3: TGTGCCAGTAGTTCCCTTGGGACAGGGGGCGCAGAGACCCAGTACTTC. The full variable domain, rest sourced from reference TRBV19 and TRBJ2-5, is DGGITQSPKYLFRKEGQNVTLSCEQNLNHDAMYWYRQDPGQGLRLIYYSQIVNDFQKGDIAEGYSVSREKKESFPLTVTSAQKNPTAFYLCASSSLGTGGAETQYFGPGTRLLVL.

V usage is TRBV14 and J usage is TRBJ2-5; possibly TRBD2 for D (6 bases). This CDR3 has 17 amino acids. CDR1 and CDR2 (germline): SGHDN, FVKESK. V was pared by 4 bases and J by 0 bases, with 18 bases between. The DNA of the CDR3 is TGTGCCAGCAGCCCCCTTCTTTGGGGGGAGAACCAAGAGACCCAGTACTTC. Its protein product is CASSPLLWGENQETQYF.

This sequence joins TRBV5-6 and TRBJ1-2; possibly TRBD1 for D (6 bases). With 3 bases removed from V and 6 bases from J, the gap between germline ends came to 15 bases. CDR3 size: 14 residues. Germline CDR1 is SGHDT and CDR2 is YYEEEE. CDR3: CASSSGEVGHGYTF. The CDR3 nucleotides read TGTGCCAGCAGCTCAGGGGAAGTTGGACATGGCTACACCTTC. Combining the CDR3 with reference TRBV5-6 and TRBJ1-2 gives the whole variable domain DAGVTQSPTHLIKTRGQQVTLRCSPKSGHDTVSWYQQALGQGPQFIFQYYEEEERQRGNFPDRFSGHQFPNYSSELNVNALLLGDSALYLCASSSGEVGHGYTFGSGTRLTVV.

The gene calls are TRBV9 and TRBJ1-1; perhaps TRBD1 as D (6 bases). The CDR3 contains 16 residues. CDR1 SGDLS and CDR2 YYNGEE come from the germline V gene. The ends were cut back, 0 bases at V and 4 bases at J, with 16 bases in the middle. This CDR3 reads CASSVASPGVATEAFF. In DNA, the CDR3 is TGTGCCAGCAGCGTAGCATCCCCAGGGGTTGCCACTGAAGCTTTCTTT.

The rearrangement joins TRBV30 to TRBJ2-5, with 10 bases identical to TRBD2. The trim removed 0 bases at V and 7 bases at J, leaving 8 bases unmatched. The CDR3 is made up of 15 amino acids. Per the germline V gene, CDR1 is GTSNPN and CDR2 is SVGIG (reference sequence). The CDR3 region is CAWSVLAASGGTQYF. The CDR3 region has the DNA TGTGCCTGGAGTGTACTAGCGGCTAGCGGGGGGACCCAGTACTTC. Together with reference TRBV30 and TRBJ2-5, the CDR3 gives the full variable domain: SQTIHQWPATLVQPVGSPLSLECTVEGTSNPNLYWYRQAAGRGLQLLFYSVGIGQISSEVPQNLSASRPQDRQFILSSKKLLLSDSGFYLCAWSVLAASGGTQYFGPGTRLLVL.

The V call is TRBV7-9, the J call TRBJ1-1, with D possibly matching TRBD1 (6 bases). The germline V and J ends were trimmed by 8 bases and 8 bases, with 15 bases remaining between them. This CDR3 is built from 12 residues. Germline V gene lookup returns CDR1 SEHNR and CDR2 FQNEAQ (reference sequence). CDR3 bases: TGTGCCAGCCAGGGGCCTCCTTCGGAAGCTTTCTTT. Its translation: CASQGPPSEAFF.

The chain employs TRBV12-3 or TRBV12-4 and TRBJ1-2; a possible D gene is TRBD1 (6 bases). Trimming took off 5 bases at V and 4 bases at J, with 11 bases between the two ends. This CDR3 has 13 residues. In DNA form, the CDR3 reads TGTGCCAGCAGTATGGGGACAATCTATGGCTACACCTTC. Encoded protein: CASSMGTIYGYTF.

V and J are TRBV3-1 (or the pseudogene TRBV3-2) and TRBJ1-2, with TRBD1 as a possible D gene (5 bases). The CDR3 has 13 residues. Deletions cut 1 base from V and 12 bases from J, with 15 bases between. Germline CDR1 reads LGHDT; CDR2 reads YNNKEL (reference sequence). The CDR3 protein is CASSQGGDRPDTF. In DNA, the CDR3 is TGTGCCAGCAGCCAAGGGGGGGACCGACCAGACACCTTC.

The J gene is TRBJ2-1, the V gene TRBV4-1; D perhaps matches TRBD2 (5 bases). This CDR3 contains 15 residues. The germline gives CDR1 MGHRA, CDR2 YSYEKL. V was shortened by 5 bases and J by 3 bases, with 14 bases between the two germline ends. The CDR3 sequence is CASSSRLRDYNEQFF. CDR3 DNA sequence: TGCGCCAGCAGCTCGAGACTCCGGGACTACAATGAGCAGTTCTTC.

The chain is built from TRBV2 and TRBJ2-5; tentatively, D is TRBD2 (5 bases). CDR3 length: 13 residues. Germline-derived CDR1 and CDR2 are SNHLY and FYNNEI. V was pared by 6 bases and J by 4 bases, with 12 bases between. CDR3 residues: CASSLTRGETQYF. Here the CDR3 DNA reads TGTGCCAGCAGCCTAACTAGAGGAGAGACCCAGTACTTC.

This chain joins TRBV18 and TRBJ1-2, with 8 bases fitting TRBD1. Germline trimming cut 6 bases from V and 2 bases from J; bases unmatched to any gene: 2. Germline V gene data show CDR1 as KGHSH and CDR2 as LQKENI. The CDR3 contains 13 residues. CDR3 DNA sequence: TGTGCCAGCTCGGGACAGGAGAACTATGGCTACACCTTC. It specifies CASSGQENYGYTF.

This clone was found once. This sequence joins TRBV4-1 and TRBJ1-3, with D perhaps matching TRBD1 (5 bases). The CDR3 is 17 residues long. Germline V gene data show CDR1 as MGHRA and CDR2 as YSYEKL. Trimming removed 1 base from V and 4 bases from J, with 17 bases in between. The DNA for the CDR3 is TGCGCCAGCAGCCAAGGAGTCGGGGGACTTACGGGAAACACCATATATTTT. Translated: CASSQGVGGLTGNTIYF.

The chain is built from TRBV4-3 and TRBJ1-6; 9 bases align to TRBD1. This CDR3 is built from 17 residues. Germline CDR1 and CDR2: LGHNA and YSLEER. V shed 0 bases and J 11 bases; nucleotides not matched to a gene: 11. The CDR3 region is CASSQEKTGGTGTPLHF. The CDR3 DNA reads as TGCGCCAGCAGCCAAGAGAAGACAGGGGGAACGGGGACACCCCTCCACTTT.

This chain uses TRBV19 with TRBJ1-4; 10 bases line up with TRBD1. The CDR3 has 16 residues. Trimming took 4 bases from V and 8 from J; bases not matched to a gene: 10. CDR1 and CDR2 (germline): LNHDA, SQIVND (reference sequence). CDR3 residues: CASSTGTGASEEKLFF. The CDR3 DNA reads TGTGCCAGTAGTACCGGGACAGGGGCGTCGGAGGAAAAACTGTTTTTT.

V gene TRBV13 combines with J gene TRBJ2-7; 7 nucleotides align to TRBD2. CDR3 size: 16 residues. Germline CDR1 PRHDT, CDR2 FYEKMQ (reference sequence). The trim removed 1 base at V and 0 bases at J, leaving 6 bases unmatched. The CDR3 nucleotides are TGTGCCAGCAGCTTAGATGGGCGGGGGAGCTCCTACGAGCAGTACTTC. Its protein is CASSLDGRGSSYEQYF.